Following are 30 T cell receptor beta chains from one sample sequenced in a study of T cells in Graves' hyperthyroidism and ophthalmopathy. Amplification of TCR beta CDR3 regions was performed using RNA transcripts as template. The TCR CDR3 first-round RT-PCR relied on the HTBI primer set. TCRdb used MiXCR to reprocess the multiplex PCR reads, holding one entry per CDR3 protein. Altogether fewer than 400,000 distinct CDR3 sequences are present, over 15% being singletons, with the ten largest covering approximately 35%. Sequences were obtained from blood. Receptor source: a man aged 25-45 years with Graves' hyperthyroidism.

This clonotype was seen repeatedly, ten times or more. V gene TRBV12-3 or TRBV12-4 combines with J gene TRBJ1-1; possible D gene TRBD1, 5 bases. Trimming removed 6 bases at V and 0 bases at J, with 20 bases between. The CDR3 covers 17 residues. The CDR3 is CASRLLGGLGMNTEAFF. DNA of the CDR3: TGTGCCAGCAGGCTTTTGGGGGGTCTCGGTATGAACACTGAAGCTTTCTTT.

The rearrangement links TRBV30 to TRBJ2-7; D possibly matches TRBD1 or TRBD2 (6 bases each). Trimming pared 1 base from V and 5 bases from J, leaving 9 bases between. Germline CDR1 and CDR2: GTSNPN and SVGIG (reference sequence). The CDR3 is 12 residues long. CDR3: CAWSDGGHEQYF. DNA of the CDR3: TGTGCCTGGAGTGACGGGGGCCACGAGCAGTACTTC.

This clonotype was counted many times. The gene calls are TRBV2 and TRBJ2-5; weak D call: TRBD1 (6 bases). The germline gives CDR1 SNHLY, CDR2 FYNNEI. V gave up 6 bases and J gave up 0 bases, with 14 bases separating them. The CDR3 length is 15 residues. The CDR3 here is CASRQGWGNQETQYF. The CDR3, as DNA: TGTGCCAGCAGGCAGGGGTGGGGGAACCAAGAGACCCAGTACTTC.

This clonotype was picked up many times. The chain links TRBV3-1 to TRBJ2-2, with TRBD2 matching over 9 bases. The length of the CDR3 is 16 residues. Unmatched junction bases numbered 5, after V lost 1 base and J lost 5 bases. Germline V gives CDR1 LGHDT, CDR2 YNNKEL (reference sequence). The CDR3 region has the DNA TGTGCCAGCAGCCAAGCTAGCGGGATCACGACCGGGGAGCTGTTTTTT. This encodes CASSQASGITTGELFF.

This clonotype was counted only a few times. A much larger clone sits a single nucleotide away, making a read error possible. This chain connects TRBV6-2 or TRBV6-3 to TRBJ2-5; D is uncertain. The germline CDR1 and CDR2 sequences are MNHEY and SVGEGT. The V end lost 2 bases, the J end lost 5 bases, and 3 bases lay between the germline ends. The CDR3 is 11 amino acids. The CDR3 is CASSYEETQYF. CDR3 nucleotide sequence: TGTGCCAGCAGTTACGAGGAGACCCAGTACTTC.

Regarding this clonotype: A read error is possible here, since a much larger clone lies one base away. The J gene is TRBJ2-7, the V gene TRBV11-2; either TRBD1 or TRBD2 may fit D (5 bases each). The J call may not be correct, given that the DNA end is closer to TRBJ2-1. The CDR3 extends over 15 amino acids. CDR1 is SGHAT and CDR2 is FQNNGV in the germline V gene. The chain's CDR3 is CASSPRRDGPYEQFF. The CDR3 region has the DNA TGTGCCAGCAGCCCAAGAAGGGACGGACCCTACGAGCAGTTCTTC.

J is TRBJ2-7 and V is TRBV5-6; D is ambiguous. Germline V lookup: CDR1 SGHDT, CDR2 YYEEEE. The CDR3 extends over 12 amino acids. Trimming shortened V by 3 bases and J by 3 bases, and 7 bases separated the two germline ends. The CDR3 is CASSYKNYEQYF. DNA of the CDR3: TGTGCCAGCAGCTACAAGAACTACGAGCAGTACTTC.

This clonotype came up many times. The DNA for the CDR3 is TGTGCCAGCAGTACCAGCGGGAGTATCAATGAGCAGTTCTTC. It codes for CASSTSGSINEQFF. This chain connects TRBV28 to TRBJ2-1; TRBD2 aligns across 8 bases. The length of the CDR3 is 14 residues. The germline CDR1 and CDR2 sequences are MDHEN and SYDVKM. V lost 5 bases and J lost 6; bases outside the gene matches: 6.

V and J are TRBV10-3 and TRBJ2-7; TRBD1 matches 7 bases. After removal of 4 bases from V and 2 bases from J, the junction contained 26 bases not matched to a gene. Germline V gene lookup returns CDR1 ENHRY and CDR2 SYGVKD. CDR3 length equals 21 residues. This CDR3 is CAISVAESKRSGRGSPYEQYF. In DNA form, the CDR3 reads TGTGCCATCAGTGTTGCGGAGAGTAAAAGGAGCGGCAGGGGGTCCCCCTACGAGCAGTACTTC.

Ten or more counts support this clonotype. V and J are TRBV28 and TRBJ1-1; 7 bases align to TRBD1. The CDR3 covers 13 residues. Unmatched junction bases numbered 8, after V lost 4 bases and J lost 9 bases. Germline CDR1 and CDR2: MDHEN and SYDVKM. The CDR3 sequence is CASSWAGQTKAFF. Here the CDR3 DNA reads TGTGCCAGCAGTTGGGCGGGACAGACAAAAGCTTTCTTT.

The chain recombines TRBV27 with TRBJ1-3; 7 positions match TRBD1. V was pared by 4 bases and J by 0 bases, with 6 bases of the junction left unmatched. The germline V gene encodes CDR1 MNHEY and CDR2 SMNVEV (reference sequence). The CDR3 consists of 16 residues. The chain's CDR3 is CASSSRDSFSGNTIYF. The CDR3 region has the DNA TGTGCCAGCAGTTCGCGGGACAGCTTCTCTGGAAACACCATATATTTT.

The sample holds a few counts of this clonotype. CDR3 sequence reads: CASSDSDYEQYF. The DNA of the CDR3 is TGTGCCAGCTCAGACTCAGACTACGAGCAGTACTTC. The gene calls are TRBV2 and TRBJ2-7; D call uncertain. V was pared by 8 bases and J by 3 bases, with 11 bases between. Per the germline V gene, CDR1 is SNHLY and CDR2 is FYNNEI. The CDR3 has 12 amino acids.

This chain uses TRBV4-2 with TRBJ1-2, with D unclear. The CDR3 is 12 residues long. CDR1 is LGHNA and CDR2 is YNFKEQ in the germline V gene. V lost 0 bases, J lost 3 bases, and 2 bases lay in between. The chain's CDR3 is CASSQEDYGYTF. CDR3 sequence (DNA): TGTGCCAGCAGCCAAGAAGACTATGGCTACACCTTC.

This clonotype was counted only a few times. The chain employs TRBV20-1 and TRBJ2-3, with TRBD2 matching 8 bases. Per germline, CDR1 DFQATT and CDR2 SNEGSKA (reference sequence). This CDR3 contains 14 residues. V trimming: 0 bases; J trimming: 6 bases; junction bases outside the gene matches: 5. The CDR3 region has the DNA TGCAGTGCTAGAGATGTAGCGGGGCCCGATACGCAGTATTTT. Translation: CSARDVAGPDTQYF.

This clonotype was detected a few times. CDR3: CASSPPGLASEQYF. For the CDR3, the DNA is TGTGCCAGCAGCCCCCCGGGACTAGCTAGTGAGCAGTACTTC. This chain connects TRBV25-1 to TRBJ2-7; TRBD2 aligns across 9 bases. From germline, CDR1 is MGHDK and CDR2 SYGVNS. V was clipped by 6 bases and J by 7 bases; unmatched bases: 10. CDR3 length equals 14 residues.

Many counts were recorded for this clonotype. The chain uses TRBV30 and TRBJ2-2; the match to TRBD2 covers 13 bases. The germline V gene encodes CDR1 GTSNPN and CDR2 SVGIG (reference sequence). J gave up 6 bases and V 4 bases, and 8 bases lay outside the gene matches. The CDR3 is 16 amino acids. CDR3 sequence reads: CAWTIGLAGDAGELFF. DNA for the CDR3: TGTGCCTGGACGATCGGACTAGCGGGAGACGCCGGGGAGCTGTTTTTT.

This clonotype appeared many times. The V and J genes are TRBV28 and TRBJ2-5; D perhaps matches TRBD1 (5 bases). The V and J ends lost 7 bases and 2 bases respectively, with 20 bases between them. Germline CDR1 and CDR2: MDHEN and SYDVKM. The CDR3 length is 16 residues. DNA for the CDR3: TGTGCCAGCACAGACAGACCGAGACAGACTCAAGAGACCCAGTACTTC. Protein product: CASTDRPRQTQETQYF.

This clonotype was picked up many times. The J gene is TRBJ1-6, the V gene TRBV28; a possible D gene is TRBD1 (6 bases). Trimming removed 7 bases from V and 7 bases from J, with 14 bases in between. There are 14 residues in the CDR3. Germline CDR1 and CDR2: MDHEN and SYDVKM. The DNA of the CDR3 is TGTGCCAGCAACTCGGGGGCCAGAAATTCACCCCTCCACTTT. This translates into CASNSGARNSPLHF.

This clonotype has a handful of counts. The chain employs TRBV4-1 and TRBJ1-2; TRBD1 aligns across 8 bases. Germline loops: CDR1 MGHRA, CDR2 YSYEKL. The CDR3 is 16 amino acids. V was clipped by 2 bases and J by 0 bases; unmatched bases: 5. In DNA, the CDR3 is TGCGCCAGCAGCCAACAACCAGGGGGCACTAACTATGGCTACACCTTC. Translation gives CASSQQPGGTNYGYTF.

At least ten counts were recorded for this clonotype. The rearrangement joins TRBV2 to TRBJ2-1, with D perhaps being TRBD1 or TRBD2 (5 bases each). The CDR3 totals 14 residues. The V end lost 5 bases, the J end lost 8 bases, and 16 bases lay between the germline ends. CDR1 is SNHLY, CDR2 FYNNEI, per germline. In DNA form, the CDR3 reads TGTGCCAGCAGTCCGGGACGGCTTGAGTATGAGCAGTTCTTC. It is translated as CASSPGRLEYEQFF.

This clonotype came up a few times. This chain uses TRBV19 with TRBJ1-1; perhaps TRBD1 as D (6 bases). The V gene's germline CDR1 is LNHDA and CDR2 SQIVND (reference sequence). The CDR3 is made up of 15 amino acids. Trimming stripped 7 bases from V and 0 bases from J, with 15 bases between. The CDR3 loop reads CASKNRATLNTEAFF. For the CDR3, the DNA is TGTGCCAGTAAGAACAGGGCGACCTTGAACACTGAAGCTTTCTTT.

In this sample, this clonotype turned up a few times. The chain combines TRBV10-3 with TRBJ2-1; TRBD2 agrees at 13 bases. The CDR3 consists of 16 residues. J was trimmed by 1 base and V by 7 bases; bases with no gene match: 4. Germline CDR1 reads ENHRY; CDR2 reads SYGVKD. The DNA of the CDR3 is TGTGCCATCACTGGACTAGCGGGAGTGTCCTACAATGAGCAGTTCTTC. It yields the protein CAITGLAGVSYNEQFF.

This clonotype was observed a few times. A much more abundant neighbour one base away suggests this may be a read error. The chain carries TRBV24-1 and TRBJ2-1; D call uncertain. The CDR3 spans 13 residues. CDR1 and CDR2 from the germline V gene are KGHDR and SFDVKD. The chain's CDR3 is CAASDPNQGEQFF. The CDR3 coding sequence is TGTGCCGCCAGTGACCCTAATCAAGGTGAGCAGTTCTTC.

This clonotype was seen a few times. The chain combines TRBV5-1 with TRBJ2-1, with 12 bases lining up with TRBD2. The CDR3 runs to 22 residues. Germline CDR1 reads SGHRS; CDR2 reads YFSETQ. Trimming took 4 bases from V and 4 from J; bases not matched to a gene: 24. CDR3 sequence (DNA): TGCGCCAGCAGCCGTTCGGGACTAGCGGGTGGAGCGGCATACCGGTTTTACAATGAGCAGTTCTTC. This sequence encodes CASSRSGLAGGAAYRFYNEQFF.

At least ten counts were recorded for this clonotype. The chain links TRBV2 to TRBJ2-1, with D perhaps matching TRBD1 or TRBD2 (5 bases each). V gave up 6 bases and J gave up 5 bases, with 20 bases separating them. From germline, CDR1 is SNHLY and CDR2 FYNNEI. The CDR3 length is 16 residues. CDR3 residues: CASRVNRGSWNNEQFF. As DNA, the CDR3 is TGTGCCAGCAGAGTTAACCGGGGCTCGTGGAACAATGAGCAGTTCTTC.

This clonotype was recorded many times. The chain is built from TRBV28 and TRBJ1-1; D remains ambiguous. Germline V lookup: CDR1 MDHEN, CDR2 SYDVKM. The germline V and J ends were trimmed by 3 bases and 8 bases, with 13 bases remaining between them. The CDR3 has 13 amino acids. CDR3 in DNA: TGTGCCAGCAGTTTTTCTCTTAGAACCGAAGCTTTCTTT. Amino acids: CASSFSLRTEAFF.

This clonotype showed up just a few times. The rearrangement links TRBV6-2 or TRBV6-3 to TRBJ2-4, with no clear D. The germline gives CDR1 MNHEY, CDR2 SVGEGT. The CDR3 spans 17 residues. Trimming stripped 3 bases from V and 0 bases from J, with 15 bases between. In nucleotides, the CDR3 is TGTGCCAGCAGTTATGATACCTACGAGGTAGCCAAAAACATTCAGTACTTC. This codes for CASSYDTYEVAKNIQYF.

This clonotype was observed a few times. The J gene is TRBJ2-1, the V gene TRBV5-6, with TRBD1 identical over 8 bases. This CDR3 has 18 residues. Looked up from germline, CDR1 is SGHDT and CDR2 is YYEEEE. V trimming: 1 base; J trimming: 4 bases; junction bases outside the gene matches: 13. Here the CDR3 reads CASSLLDRALLSYNEQFF. The CDR3 bases are TGTGCCAGCAGCTTGCTGGACAGGGCCCTCCTTTCTTACAATGAGCAGTTCTTC.

This clonotype was seen only a few times. The V gene is TRBV6-1, the J gene TRBJ1-2, with D perhaps TRBD1 (5 bases). Germline lookup yields CDR1 MNHNS and CDR2 SASEGT. Trimming removed 5 bases at V and 8 bases at J, with 9 bases between. The CDR3 covers 11 residues. CDR3 nucleotide sequence: TGTGCCAGCAGTAACAAGGGGGGCTACACCTTC. As protein: CASSNKGGYTF.

This clonotype was detected many times. The chain has TRBV15 and TRBJ2-5; D remains ambiguous. This CDR3 has 12 amino acids. Trimming took 1 base from V and 2 from J, leaving 2 bases between them. Germline loops: CDR1 LNHNV, CDR2 YYDKDF (reference sequence). This chain's CDR3 is CATSRVQETQYF. DNA for the CDR3: TGTGCCACCAGCAGAGTACAAGAGACCCAGTACTTC.